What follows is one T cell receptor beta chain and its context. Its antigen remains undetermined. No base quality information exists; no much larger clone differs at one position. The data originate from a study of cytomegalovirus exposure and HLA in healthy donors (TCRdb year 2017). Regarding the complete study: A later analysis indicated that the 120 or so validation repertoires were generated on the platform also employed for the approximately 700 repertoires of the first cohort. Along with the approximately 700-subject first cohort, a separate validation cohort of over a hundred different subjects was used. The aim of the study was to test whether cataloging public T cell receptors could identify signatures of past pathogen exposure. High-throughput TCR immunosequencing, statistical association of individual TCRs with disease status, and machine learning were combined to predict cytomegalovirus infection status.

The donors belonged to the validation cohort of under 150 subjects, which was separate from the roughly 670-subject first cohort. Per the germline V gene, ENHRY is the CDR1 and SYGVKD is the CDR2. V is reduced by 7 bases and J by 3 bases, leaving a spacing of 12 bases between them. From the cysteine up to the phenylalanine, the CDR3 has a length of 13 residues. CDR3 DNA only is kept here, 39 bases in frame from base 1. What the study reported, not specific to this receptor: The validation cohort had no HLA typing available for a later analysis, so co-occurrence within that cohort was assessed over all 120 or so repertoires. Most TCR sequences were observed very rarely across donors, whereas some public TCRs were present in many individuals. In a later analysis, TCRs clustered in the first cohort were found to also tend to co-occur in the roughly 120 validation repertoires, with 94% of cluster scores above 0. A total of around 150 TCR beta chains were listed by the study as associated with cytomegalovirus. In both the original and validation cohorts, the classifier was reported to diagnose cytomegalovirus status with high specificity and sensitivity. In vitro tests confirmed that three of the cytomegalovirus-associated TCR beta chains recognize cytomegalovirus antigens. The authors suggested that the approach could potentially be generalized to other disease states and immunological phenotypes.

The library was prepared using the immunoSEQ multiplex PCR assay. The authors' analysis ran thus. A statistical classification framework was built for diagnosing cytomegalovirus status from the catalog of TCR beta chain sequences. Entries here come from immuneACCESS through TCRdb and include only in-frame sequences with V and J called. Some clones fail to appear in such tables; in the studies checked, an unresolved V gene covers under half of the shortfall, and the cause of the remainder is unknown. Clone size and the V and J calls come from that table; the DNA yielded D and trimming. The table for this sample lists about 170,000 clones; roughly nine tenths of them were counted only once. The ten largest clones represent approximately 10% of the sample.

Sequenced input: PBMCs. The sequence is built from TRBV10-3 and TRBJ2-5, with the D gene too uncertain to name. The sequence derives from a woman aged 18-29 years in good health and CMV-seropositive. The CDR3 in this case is CAIMASEEETQYF. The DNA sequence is TGTGCCATCATGGCTTCTGAAGAAGAGACCCAGTACTTC.